Listed below are T cell receptor beta chains from one sample, sequenced in a study of cytomegalovirus exposure and HLA in healthy donors. Assay: immunoSEQ multiplex PCR; the TCRdb copy retains only in-frame clones and omits some. The profile covers around 140,000 clones, with roughly 71% appearing a single time and 1.2% to 1.5% taken by the ten largest. The source material was PBMCs. The receptors come from a middle-aged woman in good health and CMV-seronegative. The CDR3 runs from the conserved cysteine through the conserved F or W. D genes are given only for firm matches. Not every row has a clone size; where given, it reads once, few, many or a size class.

CDR3: CASRGQVNTEAFF
DNA: TGTGCCAGCCGCGGACAAGTGAACACTGAAGCTTTCTTT
D: .
V: TRBV6-1
size: .
J: TRBJ1-1

CDR3: CASSTDRTNYGYTF
DNA: TGTGCCAGCAGTACGGACAGAACCAACTATGGCTACACCTTC
D: .
V: TRBV6-5
size: .
J: TRBJ1-2

CDR3: CASSLNRDTFNEKLFF
DNA: TGCGCCAGCAGCTTGAACCGGGACACCTTTAATGAAAAACTGTTTTTT
D: .
V: TRBV5-1
size: .
J: TRBJ1-4

CDR3: CASSPQAGPNQPQHF
DNA: TGTGCCAGCTCACCACAGGCGGGTCCAAATCAGCCCCAGCATTTT
D: .
V: TRBV18
size: .
J: TRBJ1-5

CDR3: CASSLDMMNTEAFF
DNA: TGTGCCAGCAGCCTGGACATGATGAACACTGAAGCTTTCTTT
D: .
V: TRBV5-8
size: .
J: TRBJ1-1

CDR3: CASRPETHTQYF
DNA: TGTGCCAGCAGGCCAGAGACTCATACGCAGTATTTT
D: .
V: TRBV2
size: once
J: TRBJ2-3

CDR3: CASRRNTGGPGELFF
DNA: TGTGCCAGCAGACGAAATACAGGGGGCCCCGGGGAGCTGTTTTTT
D: TRBD1
V: TRBV2
size: few
J: TRBJ2-2

CDR3: CASSPAADDTQYF
DNA: TGTGCCAGCAGCCCGGCGGCTGATGATACGCAGTATTTT
D: .
V: TRBV7-3
size: .
J: TRBJ2-3

CDR3: CASSRTGTGSSLNTEAFF
DNA: TGTGCCAGCAGCCGGACCGGGACAGGGTCTTCCCTGAACACTGAAGCTTTCTTT
D: TRBD1
V: TRBV7-3
size: .
J: TRBJ1-1

CDR3: CASSLGTSTNEKLFF
DNA: TGTGCCAGCAGCTTAGGTACATCAACTAATGAAAAACTGTTTTTT
D: .
V: TRBV7-9
size: .
J: TRBJ1-4

CDR3: CASSLTSGGHEQFF
DNA: TGCGCCAGCAGCCTCACTAGCGGGGGGCATGAGCAGTTCTTC
D: TRBD2
V: TRBV5-1
size: few
J: TRBJ2-1

CDR3: CASSLVSGVSGNTIYF
DNA: TGTGCCAGCAGCTTAGTCAGCGGGGTCTCTGGAAACACCATATATTTT
D: .
V: TRBV7-8
size: .
J: TRBJ1-3

CDR3: CASSLDTGNGNTIYF
DNA: TGCGCCAGCAGCTTGGATACAGGGAATGGAAACACCATATATTTT
D: .
V: TRBV5-1
size: .
J: TRBJ1-3

CDR3: CASLTDGGSGANVLTF
DNA: TGTGCCAGCCTAACCGACGGGGGCTCTGGGGCCAACGTCCTGACTTTC
D: .
V: TRBV7-9
size: .
J: TRBJ2-6

CDR3: CASSAGTGPIYNYEQYF
DNA: TGTGCCAGCAGCGCCGGGACAGGACCGATTTACAACTACGAGCAGTACTTC
D: TRBD1
V: TRBV5-4
size: .
J: TRBJ2-7

CDR3: CASSVDLGPRPNTEAFF
DNA: TGTGCCAGCAGCGTAGATCTCGGTCCCAGGCCGAACACTGAAGCTTTCTTT
D: .
V: TRBV9
size: .
J: TRBJ1-1

CDR3: CASSRTGIPDTQYF
DNA: TGTGCCAGCAGCCGGACAGGGATCCCAGATACGCAGTATTTT
D: TRBD1
V: TRBV28
size: .
J: TRBJ2-3

CDR3: CSGKTGADSPLHF
DNA: TGCAGCGGAAAAACAGGGGCGGATTCACCCCTCCACTTT
D: TRBD1
V: TRBV29-1
size: .
J: TRBJ1-6

CDR3: CASSLGTGVGTEAFF
DNA: TGCGCCAGCAGCTTGGGGACAGGGGTGGGCACTGAAGCTTTCTTT
D: TRBD1
V: TRBV5-1
size: .
J: TRBJ1-1

CDR3: CASSQEAGLPEETQYF
DNA: TGTGCCAGCAGCCAAGAAGCGGGACTCCCGGAGGAGACCCAGTACTTC
D: TRBD2
V: TRBV11-2
size: .
J: TRBJ2-5

CDR3: CASSNLANYGYTF
DNA: TGTGCCAGCAGTAACCTAGCTAACTATGGCTACACCTTC
D: .
V: TRBV7-9
size: .
J: TRBJ1-2

CDR3: CAISESLTGVRSGNTIYF
DNA: TGTGCCATCAGTGAGTCTTTGACGGGGGTGCGCTCTGGAAACACCATATATTTT
D: .
V: TRBV10-3
size: .
J: TRBJ1-3

CDR3: CASSANGLRSSGANVLTF
DNA: TGTGCCAGCAGTGCGAATGGTCTTAGGAGCTCTGGGGCCAACGTCCTGACTTTC
D: .
V: TRBV2
size: .
J: TRBJ2-6

CDR3: CAISDSDRGYQPQHF
DNA: TGTGCCATCAGTGACTCAGACAGGGGCTATCAGCCCCAGCATTTT
D: TRBD1
V: TRBV10-3
size: .
J: TRBJ1-5

CDR3: CASSLATGTNYGYTF
DNA: TGCGCCAGCAGCTTGGCAACAGGGACTAACTATGGCTACACCTTC
D: .
V: TRBV5-1
size: .
J: TRBJ1-2

CDR3: CAWSRGTTYEQYF
DNA: TGTGCCTGGAGTAGGGGGACGACATACGAGCAGTACTTC
D: .
V: TRBV30
size: .
J: TRBJ2-7

CDR3: CASSYGQGNEKLFF
DNA: TGTGCCAGCAGCTATGGACAGGGTAATGAAAAACTGTTTTTT
D: TRBD1
V: TRBV7-6
size: few
J: TRBJ1-4

CDR3: CASSGPSSYEQYF
DNA: TGTGCCAGCAGTGGACCTAGCTCCTACGAGCAGTACTTC
D: .
V: TRBV2
size: .
J: TRBJ2-7